The entry below gives a single T cell receptor (beta chain) sequence along with its context. Its antigen is currently unknown. The table came from immunoSEQ multiplex PCR; TCRdb's copy has only in-frame clones and leaves some out. The sample yields about 29,000 clones, roughly 89% seen once. This CDR3 is 14 amino acids long. Germline V gene lookup returns CDR1 SGHRS and CDR2 YFSETQ. The ends lost 3 bases at V and 3 bases at J; junction bases unmatched: 6. These data come from a study of lymphopenia after photon versus proton radiotherapy. Study results and limitations: Photon-treated patients lost naive T cells and TCR diversity; proton-treated stayed stable. After the lymphocyte nadir, photon-treated repertoires showed oligoclonal expansion, especially of CD8+ Temra cells. Only patients who died were analyzed for survival; proton advantage is unproven.

Sequenced here: peripheral blood, sampled from a patient treated with proton-based radiotherapy. The rearrangement joins TRBV5-1 to TRBJ2-7, with 7 nucleotides matching TRBD1. This TCR was recovered from a woman aged 55-70 years with cholangiocarcinoma. Some clones in this sample may be carry-over from other donors' samples. CDR3 sequence (DNA): TGCGCCAGCAGCTCGGACAGGTCGTTCTACGAGCAGTACTTC. Encoded protein: CASSSDRSFYEQYF.